These 8 T cell receptor beta chains share one sample of origin, sequenced in a study of persistence of HIV-infected CD4 T cells. Cells were stimulated with overlapping HIV-1 Gag 15-mer peptides. CD40L/CD69 double-negative CD45RO-high memory CD4+ T cells were collected. These receptors have no known antigen. Sequencing used immunoSEQ version 4 in survey mode. Repertoires were generated with immunoSEQ multiplex PCR, while TCRdb's copy carries only in-frame clones and drops some. The sample holds about 36,000 clones, approximately 81% seen once. The sequences come from cultured CD4+ T cells from PBMCs, collected from a patient who received antiretroviral therapy. The receptors were gathered from an adult with HIV. The donor label of this sample is uncertain.

The rearrangement joins TRBV5-1 to TRBJ1-1; D gene uncertain. The CDR3 consists of 14 residues. V lost 2 bases and J 6 bases, leaving 14 bases between the germline ends. Germline CDR1 reads SGHRS; CDR2 reads YFSETQ. This CDR3 reads CASSFGSVVSEAFF. DNA for the CDR3: TGCGCCAGCAGCTTCGGGAGTGTGGTTTCTGAAGCTTTCTTT.

The chain employs TRBV2 and TRBJ2-3; D is undetermined. The germline V gene encodes CDR1 SNHLY and CDR2 FYNNEI. Trimming took off 5 bases at V and 2 bases at J, with 5 bases between the two ends. CDR3 size: 12 residues. CDR3 in DNA: TGTGCCAGCAGTTGGAACACAGATACGCAGTATTTT. Its protein is CASSWNTDTQYF.

This rearrangement joins TRBV19 to TRBJ1-6, with TRBD1 matching 8 bases. CDR1 and CDR2 (germline): LNHDA, SQIVND (reference sequence). Unmatched junction bases numbered 5, after V lost 4 bases and J lost 9 bases. The CDR3 consists of 14 residues. This CDR3 reads CASSTRTGTSPLHF. For the CDR3, the DNA is TGTGCCAGTAGTACCCGGACAGGGACTTCACCCCTCCACTTT.

There are a few counts of this clone. The rearrangement joins TRBV19 to TRBJ1-1; 7 bases align to TRBD1. Germline V lookup: CDR1 LNHDA, CDR2 SQIVND (reference sequence). V was pared by 8 bases and J by 1 base, with 13 bases of the junction left unmatched. The CDR3 runs to 16 residues. The DNA for the CDR3 is TGTGCCAGTGAAGCCCCTCTGACAGGGTGGAACACTGAAGCTTTCTTT. It encodes CASEAPLTGWNTEAFF.

This sequence joins TRBV5-4 and TRBJ1-4; D is perhaps TRBD1 (5 bases). V was shortened by 0 bases and J by 3 bases, with 12 bases between the two germline ends. Germline assignment: CDR1 SGHNT and CDR2 YYREEE (reference sequence). The CDR3 covers 16 residues. The CDR3 DNA is TGTGCCAGCAGCTTGGAGAGGGGTACGTCTAATGAAAAACTGTTTTTT. Translated: CASSLERGTSNEKLFF.

J is TRBJ2-2 and V is TRBV7-6, with D possibly called TRBD1 or TRBD2 (7 bases each). Trimming pared 4 bases from V and 4 bases from J, leaving 13 bases between. CDR3 length equals 15 residues. CDR1 is SGHVS and CDR2 is FNYEAQ in the germline V gene. CDR3 region: CASSSGGQITGELFF. Written as DNA, the CDR3 is TGTGCCAGCAGCTCGGGGGGACAGATCACCGGGGAGCTGTTTTTT.

This clone was seen more than once but under ten times. CDR3 nucleotide sequence: TGTGCCAGCAGTTATGAAGTCGATACGCAGTATTTT. Protein: CASSYEVDTQYF. V gene TRBV28 combines with J gene TRBJ2-3; the D is unclear. The V gene lost 4 bases and the J gene lost 6 bases, with 8 bases spanning the gap. This CDR3 comprises 12 residues. CDR1 and CDR2 (germline): MDHEN, SYDVKM.

This chain links TRBV3-1 (or the pseudogene TRBV3-2) with TRBJ2-7; D may be TRBD2 (5 bases). Per the germline V gene, CDR1 is LGHDT and CDR2 is YNNKEL (reference sequence). Deletions cut 1 base from V and 4 bases from J, with 8 bases between. The CDR3 has 13 residues. The CDR3 sequence is CASSQGGKYEQYF. CDR3 DNA sequence: TGTGCCAGCAGCCAAGGAGGGAAATACGAGCAGTACTTC.